This T cell receptor beta chain was recovered during a study of blood T cells in healthy people across ages. Per the germline V gene, CDR1 is SGHKS and CDR2 is YYEKEE (reference sequence). V shed 0 bases and J shed 5 bases, with 20 bases lying between them. This CDR3 has 17 amino acids. This clonotype was detected many times. Primers used in a second PCR of roughly 7 to 11 cycles were a sample-barcoded 5' primer and a J-beta primer mix. MiXCR was run by TCRdb on the 5' RACE reads, yielding one entry per CDR3 protein. The top ten hold approximately 15% of the sample, which has roughly 650,000 distinct CDR3 sequences, approximately 30% seen once.

V usage is TRBV5-5 and J usage is TRBJ1-2, with TRBD1 as a possible D gene (5 bases). The origin of this receptor is a woman at least 80 years old in good health. Sequencing was performed on blood. CDR3 region: CASSLEPRAWGRYGYTF. The DNA for the CDR3 is TGTGCCAGCAGCTTGGAGCCTCGGGCTTGGGGGAGGTATGGCTACACCTTC.